This TCR beta chain came from a study of cytomegalovirus exposure and HLA in healthy donors. Findings and limits, study-wide: In an earlier analysis, in some 600 donors, most V segments appeared productive either ~90% or ~30% of the time. Donors belonging to an Asian-associated ancestry cluster reportedly showed fewer N-insertions in productive TCRs than the roughly 680-donor mean, according to what a later analysis found. Specific recognition of CMV antigens was confirmed in vitro for a few chains (all CMV-associated). Among CMV-associated TCR beta chains, most appeared HLA-restricted in a later analysis.

V lost 0 bases and J lost 5, with 20 bases in between. Germline V gene data show CDR1 as SGHRS and CDR2 as YFSETQ. The CDR3 loop spans 17 amino acids. In the case of this clone: Its specificity is unknown.

In the PCR, 60 Vbeta and 13 Jbeta primers were used. Profiled with immunoSEQ multiplex PCR; TCRdb holds only in-frame clones, not every one. The sample includes around 210,000 clones, about 85% of them seen just once. This chain joins TRBV5-1 and TRBJ1-1; the D gene is possibly TRBD1 (5 bases). The receptor was isolated from a girl aged 2-10 years in good health and CMV-seronegative. The sample consisted of PBMCs. CDR3 in amino acids: CASSLVPVDQGDTEAFF. In DNA, the CDR3 is TGCGCCAGCAGCTTGGTCCCTGTGGACCAGGGTGATACTGAAGCTTTCTTT.